These T cell receptor beta chains were read from a single sample in a study of blood T cells in healthy people across ages. TCRdb reanalysed the 5' RACE reads using MiXCR and keeps one entry per CDR3 protein. The sample yields 1,500,000 or so distinct CDR3 sequences, roughly 60% seen once. Sample: blood. These receptors were obtained from a man aged 18 to 30 in good health. Each CDR3 is given with its conserved first and last residue. Each record gives: clone size, J gene, V gene, D gene, CDR3 protein, CDR3 DNA. D genes are given only for firm matches. A clone size is listed for some rows: how often the clone was seen (once, few, many), or a class if it is expanded.

.	TRBJ2-7	TRBV2	TRBD2	CASAGGQGESYEQYF	TGTGCCAGCGCGGGGGGGCAGGGAGAAAGCTACGAGCAGTACTTC
few	TRBJ2-7	TRBV29-1	.	CSVISSFPSPPTSSYEQYF	TGCAGCGTTATCAGTTCCTTCCCCTCCCCGCCAACTAGCTCCTACGAGCAGTACTTC
.	TRBJ1-6	TRBV10-3	.	CAISESGQEKSSYNSPLHF	TGTGCCATCAGTGAGTCCGGGCAGGAAAAGAGCTCCTATAATTCACCCCTCCACTTT
.	TRBJ2-7	TRBV19	.	CASSIAGVPSDQYF	TGTGCCAGTAGTATCGCCGGGGTCCCCTCCGACCAGTACTTC
.	TRBJ1-2	TRBV28	.	CASRRGWGYTF	TGTGCCAGCAGGAGGGGTTGGGGCTACACCTTC
.	TRBJ1-5	TRBV7-9	.	CASSLTATGNQPQHF	TGTGCCAGCAGCTTAACGGCGACCGGCAATCAGCCCCAGCATTTT
few	TRBJ2-7	TRBV6-2/TRBV6-3	TRBD1	CASVAGTVVYEQYF	TGTGCCAGCGTGGCCGGGACAGTAGTCTACGAGCAGTACTTC
.	TRBJ2-3	TRBV24-1	TRBD2	CATRGGRTDTQYF	TGTGCCACTCGGGGCGGGAGGACAGATACGCAGTATTTT
few	TRBJ2-1	TRBV11-2	TRBD2	CASSLLAGDPNEQFF	TGTGCCAGCAGCTTACTAGCGGGAGACCCGAATGAGCAGTTCTTC
.	TRBJ2-1	TRBV4-3	TRBD2	CASSQDGTSGVYNEQFF	TGCGCCAGCAGCCAGGACGGGACTAGCGGGGTCTACAATGAGCAGTTCTTC
.	TRBJ2-5	TRBV18	.	CASSPYQKETQYF	TGTGCCAGCTCACCGTATCAGAAAGAGACCCAGTACTTC
.	TRBJ2-3	TRBV11-1	.	CASSSYLVGELYEGAKTDTQYF	TGTGCCAGCAGCTCCTACCTAGTTGGAGAGCTCTACGAAGGGGCGAAGACAGATACGCAGTATTTT
.	TRBJ1-1	TRBV12-3/TRBV12-4	.	CASSFFRPAIGDTEAFF	TGTGCCAGCAGTTTCTTCCGGCCGGCGATTGGGGACACTGAAGCTTTCTTT
.	TRBJ2-1	TRBV11-2	.	CASSLSGSGSYYNEQFF	TGTGCCAGCAGCTTAAGTGGGTCGGGAAGCTACTACAATGAGCAGTTCTTC
.	TRBJ2-1	TRBV30	.	CAWGGNTYNEQFF	TGTGCCTGGGGGGGAAACACCTACAATGAGCAGTTCTTC
few	TRBJ1-5	TRBV20-1	.	CSAGGRADNQPQHF	TGCAGTGCCGGGGGCAGGGCTGACAATCAGCCCCAGCATTTT
.	TRBJ1-5	TRBV28	.	CATRTTASNQPQHF	TGTGCCACTAGAACGACGGCAAGCAATCAGCCCCAGCATTTT
.	TRBJ1-1	TRBV29-1	.	CSVEVAGTNTEAFF	TGCAGCGTTGAAGTGGCAGGGACGAACACTGAAGCTTTCTTT
.	TRBJ2-1	TRBV20-1	TRBD2	CSALKRELYNEQFF	TGCAGTGCTCTTAAGCGGGAGTTGTACAATGAGCAGTTCTTC
many	TRBJ2-3	TRBV7-2	TRBD2	CASSPGLAGGTDTQYF	TGTGCCAGCAGCCCCGGACTAGCGGGGGGCACAGATACGCAGTATTTT
.	TRBJ2-3	TRBV9	.	CASSALASSTDTQYF	TGTGCCAGCAGCGCATTAGCGAGTAGCACAGATACGCAGTATTTT
.	TRBJ2-2	TRBV12-3/TRBV12-4	.	CASKETRTGELFF	TGTGCCAGCAAAGAAACGAGGACCGGGGAGCTGTTTTTT
.	TRBJ2-5	TRBV6-5	TRBD1	CASSYTGQGKETQYF	TGTGCCAGCAGTTACACTGGACAGGGAAAAGAGACCCAGTACTTC
few	TRBJ2-7	TRBV7-9	TRBD1	CASSLPDRGGSYEQYF	TGTGCCAGCAGTTTACCCGACAGGGGGGGCTCCTACGAGCAGTACTTC
.	TRBJ2-1	TRBV7-9	.	CASRQTTDGEQFF	TGTGCCAGCAGGCAAACGACAGACGGTGAGCAGTTCTTC
.	TRBJ2-7	TRBV10-3	TRBD1	CASTGTGSYEQYF	TGTGCCAGTACCGGGACAGGGAGCTACGAGCAGTACTTC
.	TRBJ2-3	TRBV20-1	TRBD2	CSAALSGSTDTQYF	TGCAGTGCTGCCCTAAGCGGGAGTACAGATACGCAGTATTTT